Ten or more counts support the clone carrying this T cell receptor (beta chain). The data stem from a study of read filtering for tumor transcriptome and immune sequencing. Background on the study: DNase treatment preceded whole-transcriptome library preparation.

The library was built from around 380 ng RNA with molecular barcoded adaptors for alpha/delta and beta/gamma chains. MiXCR was run by TCRdb on the reads, yielding one entry per CDR3 protein. The sample has tens of thousands of distinct CDR3 sequences; under 20% are singletons. The CDR3 is 17 amino acids. V dropped 7 bases and J dropped 1 base, with 17 bases sitting between them. The receptor comes from a donor over 35 with multiple myeloma. This sequence joins TRBV12-3 or TRBV12-4 and TRBJ1-6; no clear D gene. The sequenced material came from a population of CD138-negative cells sorted from bone marrow. The CDR3 here is CASTLAGSLSYNSPLHF. The DNA for the CDR3 is TGTGCCAGCACCCTAGCTGGAAGTTTGTCCTATAATTCACCCCTCCACTTT.